The clone carrying this TCR beta chain was observed at least ten times. In TCRdb, the 5' RACE reads were re-called with MiXCR into one record per CDR3 protein. The sample carries tens of thousands of distinct CDR3 sequences, 4.5% recorded once. This entry is derived from a study of neurological immune-mediated disorders. Trimming cost V 5 bases and J 7 bases, with 15 bases left between them. In germline, CDR1 is SGHTA, CDR2 FQGNSA. The CDR3 sequence is 13 residues long. This sequence joins TRBV7-2 and TRBJ2-7; D unclear. Specimen: PBMCs. The receptor's source is a woman aged 60-75 years with multiple sclerosis. CDR3 DNA: TGTGCCAGCAGCCCACCAACAACGAGAGAGCAGTACTTC. Amino acid sequence: CASSPPTTREQYF. Combining the CDR3 with reference TRBV7-2 and TRBJ2-7 gives the whole variable domain GAGVSQSPSNKVTEKGKDVELRCDPISGHTALYWYRQSLGQGLEFLIYFQGNSAPDKSGLPSDRFSAERTGGSVSTLTIQRTQQEDSAVYLCASSPPTTREQYFGPGTRLTVT.